Shown below are 18 T cell receptor beta chains from a single sample sequenced in a study of beta chain features in type 1 diabetes. Expressed TCRB transcripts got sequenced, as all isolated RNA was reverse transcribed. Generated by immunoSEQ multiplex PCR, the TCRdb table keeps only in-frame clones and is missing some. Of about 240,000 clones in the sample, 25% to 30% are singletons; the top ten hold approximately 4%. Sequencing was carried out using central memory CD4+ T cells from blood. Receptors were obtained from a man aged 25 to 40 in good health.

The V gene is TRBV7-2, the J gene TRBJ2-1, with 11 bases identical to TRBD2. The CDR3 has 17 residues. CDR1 and CDR2 (germline): SGHTA, FQGNSA. Trimming cost V 4 bases and J 7 bases; bases outside gene matches: 12. Written as DNA, the CDR3 is TGTGCCAGCAGCTCGCTTCCGACTAGCGGGATCGGAAATGAGCAGTTCTTC. Encoded protein: CASSSLPTSGIGNEQFF.

The genes are TRBV2 and TRBJ1-5, with D maybe TRBD1 (6 bases). The CDR3 consists of 13 residues. CDR1 and CDR2 (germline): SNHLY, FYNNEI. Trimming took off 11 bases at V and 3 bases at J, with 14 bases between the two ends. CDR3 residues: CAGARGNNQPQHF. The CDR3 DNA reads as TGTGCCGGGGCCAGGGGTAACAATCAGCCCCAGCATTTT.

Here the CDR3 reads CASSRGASSYEQYF. The DNA for the CDR3 is TGTGCCAGCAGCCGCGGTGCTAGCTCCTACGAGCAGTACTTC. This chain links TRBV7-2 with TRBJ2-7; no reliable D call. Germline-derived CDR1 and CDR2 are SGHTA and FQGNSA. Between the trimmed V and J ends, which lost 5 bases and 0 bases, there was a span of 11 bases. This CDR3 comprises 14 residues.

This clone has just a few counts. The V call is TRBV11-2, the J call TRBJ2-7; tentatively, D is TRBD2 (6 bases). Trimming shortened V by 6 bases and J by 7 bases, and 13 bases separated the two germline ends. The germline CDR1 and CDR2 sequences are SGHAT and FQNNGV. The length of the CDR3 is 12 residues. The CDR3 loop is CASRGRAGEQYF. The CDR3, as DNA: TGTGCCAGCAGAGGACGGGCGGGGGAGCAGTACTTC. Looking up the rest from reference TRBV11-2 and TRBJ2-7 gives the full variable domain: EAGVAQSPRYKIIEKRQSVAFWCNPISGHATLYWYQQILGQGPKLLIQFQNNGVVDDSQLPKDRFSAERLKGVDSTLKIQPAKLEDSAVYLCASRGRAGEQYFGPGTRLTVT.

This clone was detected only a few times. The chain combines TRBV7-2 with TRBJ2-3, with 9 bases lining up with TRBD2. Germline V gene lookup returns CDR1 SGHTA and CDR2 FQGNSA. J lost 2 bases, V lost 5 bases, and 5 bases had no gene match. CDR3 length: 15 amino acids. For the CDR3, the DNA is TGTGCCAGCAGCCTTAGCGGGGGCATCACAGATACGCAGTATTTT. Amino acids: CASSLSGGITDTQYF. Full variable domain (missing parts from reference TRBV7-2 and TRBJ2-3): GAGVSQSPSNKVTEKGKDVELRCDPISGHTALYWYRQSLGQGLEFLIYFQGNSAPDKSGLPSDRFSAERTGGSVSTLTIQRTQQEDSAVYLCASSLSGGITDTQYFGPGTRLTVL.

V gene TRBV9 combines with J gene TRBJ2-1; 7 nucleotides line up with TRBD2. The V and J ends lost 0 bases and 7 bases, in that order; junction bases with no gene match: 7. Germline V gene lookup returns CDR1 SGDLS and CDR2 YYNGEE. The length of the CDR3 is 15 residues. The CDR3 DNA reads TGTGCCAGCAGCGTAGCTAGCGGCGTGGGGAATGAGCAGTTCTTC. It is translated as CASSVASGVGNEQFF.

V usage is TRBV5-1 and J usage is TRBJ1-6, with D unclear. Trimming removed 4 bases from V and 8 bases from J, with 16 bases in between. The CDR3 runs 15 residues. The germline V gene encodes CDR1 SGHRS and CDR2 YFSETQ. The CDR3 spells CASSVETERDSPLHF. The CDR3 DNA follows: TGCGCCAGCAGCGTGGAGACCGAGAGGGATTCACCCCTCCACTTT. The whole variable domain, filled in from reference TRBV5-1 and TRBJ1-6, reads KAGVTQTPRYLIKTRGQQVTLSCSPISGHRSVSWYQQTPGQGLQFLFEYFSETQRNKGNFPGRFSGRQFSNSRSEMNVSTLELGDSALYLCASSVETERDSPLHFGNGTRLTVT.

This clone was picked up a small number of times. The V and J genes are TRBV28 and TRBJ1-5; TRBD1 is a possible D gene (6 bases). V was trimmed by 3 bases and J by 3 bases, leaving 12 bases between them. This CDR3 contains 15 residues. Germline lookup yields CDR1 MDHEN and CDR2 SYDVKM. CDR3 in DNA: TGTGCCAGCAGTTTCCCAGGGGCTAACAATCAGCCCCAGCATTTT. Protein sequence: CASSFPGANNQPQHF.

The chain combines TRBV2 with TRBJ2-5; TRBD1 matches 11 bases. Germline CDR1 is SNHLY and CDR2 is FYNNEI. With V trimmed by 9 bases and J by 4 bases, 7 bases remained unmatched. The CDR3 has 14 amino acids. The CDR3 DNA sequence: TGTGCCAGAGGGACAGGGGGTGTTGCAGAGACCCAGTACTTC. It specifies CARGTGGVAETQYF. The whole variable domain, filled in from reference TRBV2 and TRBJ2-5, reads EPEVTQTPSHQVTQMGQEVILRCVPISNHLYFYWYRQILGQKVEFLVSFYNNEISEKSEIFDDQFSVERPDGSNFTLKIRSTKLEDSAMYFCARGTGGVAETQYFGPGTRLLVL.

The rearrangement links TRBV7-9 to TRBJ2-1; TRBD2 aligns across 7 bases. V was clipped by 5 bases and J by 0 bases; unmatched bases: 4. The CDR3 extends over 15 amino acids. Per the germline V gene, CDR1 is SEHNR and CDR2 is FQNEAQ (reference sequence). CDR3 DNA sequence: TGTGCCAGCAGCAGACGGACTAGCTCCTACAATGAGCAGTTCTTC. Translating gives CASSRRTSSYNEQFF.

The CDR3 nucleotides are TGTGCCAGCAGCTTCAGAGAATTCACAGATACGCAGTATTTT. Translating it yields CASSFREFTDTQYF. The chain combines TRBV14 with TRBJ2-3; D call uncertain. The CDR3 totals 14 residues. Germline CDR1 reads SGHDN; CDR2 reads FVKESK. The ends were cut back, 5 bases at V and 2 bases at J, with 11 bases in the middle.

This clone was observed a handful of times. The chain combines TRBV14 with TRBJ2-2, with D possibly being TRBD2 (6 bases). CDR3 size: 15 residues. CDR1 and CDR2 from the germline V gene are SGHDN and FVKESK. V was trimmed by 6 bases and J by 6 bases, leaving 17 bases between them. The CDR3 coding sequence is TGTGCCAGCAGTTACCGGGACTCCTGGGCCGGGGAGCTGTTTTTT. Amino acid sequence: CASSYRDSWAGELFF.

The V and J genes are TRBV6-6 and TRBJ2-7; TRBD2 agrees at 8 bases. Germline V gives CDR1 MNHNY, CDR2 SVGAGI (reference sequence). J gave up 11 bases and V 6 bases, and 9 bases lay outside the gene matches. CDR3 length: 12 residues. CDR3 DNA: TGTGCCAGCAGCCAACTAGCGGAAAAGGAGTACTTC. This codes for CASSQLAEKEYF.

This chain uses TRBV15 with TRBJ2-1; D may be TRBD1 (5 bases). Per germline, CDR1 LNHNV and CDR2 YYDKDF (reference sequence). The length of the CDR3 is 13 residues. Trimming pared 4 bases from V and 6 bases from J, leaving 10 bases between. DNA of the CDR3: TGTGCCACCAGCACCTTAGGGGTCAATGAGCAGTTCTTC. Protein sequence: CATSTLGVNEQFF.

This clone has a handful of counts. The rearrangement links TRBV25-1 to TRBJ2-1, with 8 bases that match TRBD2. V shed 1 base and J 7 bases; nucleotides not matched to a gene: 9. The CDR3 is 16 amino acids. Germline CDR1 and CDR2: MGHDK and SYGVNS. The CDR3 DNA sequence: TGTGCCAGCAGTGAATCTAAAGGGACTAGGGGGAATGAGCAGTTCTTC. It specifies CASSESKGTRGNEQFF.

This clone came up a few times. V usage is TRBV5-1 and J usage is TRBJ2-7; 10 bases line up with TRBD2. V dropped 4 bases and J dropped 3; count of bases not matched to a gene: 13. This CDR3 has 17 amino acids. Germline CDR1 SGHRS, CDR2 YFSETQ. CDR3 region: CASSPGSGGPLDYEQYF. The CDR3 coding sequence is TGCGCCAGCAGCCCTGGTAGCGGGGGGCCTCTAGACTACGAGCAGTACTTC.

The chain combines TRBV7-2 with TRBJ1-2; D ambiguous. The germline CDR1 and CDR2 sequences are SGHTA and FQGNSA. This CDR3 region has 14 residues. With 1 base removed from V and 3 bases from J, the gap between germline ends came to 9 bases. The CDR3 nucleotides are TGTGCCAGCAGCTTAGGGGCAGCTTACTATGGCTACACCTTC. It encodes CASSLGAAYYGYTF.

The chain links TRBV29-1 to TRBJ1-1; D is unclear. V dropped 6 bases and J dropped 0 bases, with 11 bases sitting between them. Germline V lookup: CDR1 SQVTM, CDR2 ANQGSEA. There are 13 residues in the CDR3. CDR3 DNA sequence: TGCAGCGTCATCGGGCGGCTGAACACTGAAGCTTTCTTT. Translation gives CSVIGRLNTEAFF.